The 4 T cell receptor beta chains reported below all come from one sample, sequenced in a study of cytomegalovirus exposure and HLA in healthy donors (dated by TCRdb to the late 2010s). The protocol used for the library was the immunoSEQ multiplex PCR assay. The multiplex PCR relied on a mix of 60 forward primers for TCR Vbeta segments and 13 reverse primers for TCR Jbeta segments. This is the immuneACCESS table as TCRdb keeps it, with only in-frame sequences that have V and J called. A part of the clones is gone; compared with another copy, unresolved V genes explain less than half, and the rest is unexplained. Present in this sample are 150,000 to 200,000 clones, over 60% of which were seen just once. 0.9% to 1.2% of the sample comes from the top ten. Sequencing input: PBMCs. Source of these receptors: a woman in her thirties or forties in good health and CMV-seronegative.

This chain uses TRBV18 with TRBJ1-4, with D perhaps TRBD1 (6 bases). The CDR3 is made up of 16 amino acids. The germline V and J ends were trimmed by 1 base and 8 bases, with 17 bases remaining between them. From germline, CDR1 is KGHSH and CDR2 LQKENI. The CDR3 DNA is TGTGCCAGCTCACCACAGGTGCAGGGGCAGATGGAAAAACTGTTTTTT. Translating gives CASSPQVQGQMEKLFF.

The chain uses TRBV10-2 and TRBJ1-1, with unresolved D. V dropped 6 bases and J dropped 1 base, with 21 bases sitting between them. Germline assignment: CDR1 WSHSY and CDR2 SAAADI. This CDR3 has 17 residues. The CDR3 nucleotides read TGCGCCAGCAGGCCCGGTCGGCTCCGAGACACGAACACTGAAGCTTTCTTT. It is translated as CASRPGRLRDTNTEAFF.

The chain joins TRBV15 to TRBJ1-2; 7 nucleotides line up with TRBD1. V dropped 5 bases and J dropped 5; count of bases not matched to a gene: 5. Germline lookup yields CDR1 LNHNV and CDR2 YYDKDF (reference sequence). The CDR3 extends over 13 amino acids. CDR3 sequence: CATSVDRVYGYTF. DNA for the CDR3: TGTGCCACCAGCGTCGACAGGGTGTATGGCTACACCTTC.

The rearrangement links TRBV18 to TRBJ1-2; D uncertain. Per germline, CDR1 KGHSH and CDR2 LQKENI. Trimming took 3 bases from V and 3 from J, leaving 11 bases between them. The CDR3 contains 14 residues. The CDR3 region has the DNA TGTGCCAGCTCACCGGGTCTAGCCGACTATGGCTACACCTTC. Protein: CASSPGLADYGYTF.